A selection of T cell receptor beta chains follows, all from one sample in a study of patients and donors after allogeneic stem cell transplantation. TCRdb ran MiXCR on the RT-PCR reads and lists one entry per CDR3 protein. In the table there are 17,000 or so distinct CDR3 sequences, 25% to 30% of which are singletons. Source material: blood, either unsorted or a sorted T cell fraction (not recorded which). All receptors derive from a human donor who was either an allogeneic HSCT recipient or a stem cell or donor lymphocyte infusion donor (not recorded which). It is not recorded whose cells these are; they may come from a transplant donor. CDR3s include the opening cysteine and the closing phenylalanine or tryptophan. The D gene is left open where the match is weak. Expanded clones get a size class; other rows say once, few or many, or leave the size out.

TRBV20-1,NA,TRBJ2-3,TRBD2,CSAEPGLAGGFTDTQYF,TGCAGTGCAGAGCCGGGACTAGCGGGGGGATTCACAGATACGCAGTATTTT
TRBV10-3,NA,TRBJ1-4,TRBD1,CAISRTGEVDEKLFF,TGTGCCATCAGCCGGACAGGGGAGGTCGATGAAAAACTGTTTTTT
TRBV6-5,many,TRBJ1-2,TRBD1,CASSYRGGYYGYTF,TGTGCCAGCAGTTACCGAGGGGGCTACTATGGCTACACCTTC
TRBV10-3,NA,TRBJ2-3,TRBD1,CAISEGQGIGDTQYF,TGTGCCATCAGTGAGGGACAGGGAATAGGAGATACGCAGTATTTT
TRBV20-1,NA,TRBJ2-1,TRBD2,CSARARLALHEQFF,TGCAGTGCTAGAGCCCGACTAGCCCTCCATGAGCAGTTCTTC
TRBV5-1,NA,TRBJ1-1,NA,CASSLANTEAFF,TGCGCCAGCAGCTTGGCAAACACTGAAGCTTTCTTT
TRBV9,few,TRBJ1-1,NA,CASSVEGLTEAFF,TGTGCCAGCAGCGTAGAAGGGCTCACTGAAGCTTTCTTT
TRBV30,NA,TRBJ2-7,TRBD1,CAWSRDRGYEQYF,TGTGCCTGGAGTCGGGACAGGGGCTACGAGCAGTACTTC
TRBV5-1,NA,TRBJ2-1,TRBD2,CASSLVLRGGTYEQFF,TGCGCCAGCAGCTTGGTTCTGCGGGGGGGCACTTATGAGCAGTTCTTC
TRBV4-1,NA,TRBJ1-5,NA,CASSQFRDSNQPQHF,TGCGCCAGCAGCCAATTCCGGGACAGCAATCAGCCCCAGCATTTT
TRBV5-5,NA,TRBJ2-2,NA,CASSLSPLGGELFF,TGTGCCAGCAGCTTGTCCCCCTTAGGTGGGGAGCTGTTTTTT
TRBV5-1,NA,TRBJ2-7,NA,CASSLRWLYEQYF,TGCGCCAGCAGCTTACGGTGGCTCTACGAGCAGTACTTC
TRBV12-3/TRBV12-4,few,TRBJ1-4,NA,CASSPAPINEKLFF,TGTGCCAGCAGTCCCGCCCCTATAAATGAAAAACTGTTTTTT
TRBV7-2,few,TRBJ1-2,NA,CASSPPGGYTF,TGTGCCAGCAGCCCCCCCGGTGGCTACACCTTC
TRBV6-6,few,TRBJ1-2,NA,CASSYVGRAYGYTF,TGTGCCAGCAGTTACGTGGGCAGGGCCTATGGCTACACCTTC
TRBV7-3,NA,TRBJ2-5,TRBD1,CASSPGQGGETQYF,TGTGCCAGCAGCCCGGGACAGGGAGGAGAGACCCAGTACTTC
TRBV7-2,few,TRBJ1-3,NA,CASSPERPGDTIYF,TGTGCCAGCAGCCCCGAGCGTCCGGGCGACACCATATATTTT
TRBV5-6,many,TRBJ1-2,NA,CASSYPGTPGYTF,TGTGCCAGCAGCTACCCGGGGACGCCTGGCTACACCTTC
TRBV7-2,NA,TRBJ1-5,NA,CASSSGPPRPQHF,TGTGCCAGCAGCTCCGGGCCCCCTCGGCCCCAGCATTTT
TRBV6-2/TRBV6-3,few,TRBJ2-7,NA,CASTRDTYYEQYF,TGTGCCAGCACGCGGGACACCTACTACGAGCAGTACTTC
TRBV9,many,TRBJ1-2,NA,CASSPHIADYGYTF,TGTGCCAGCAGCCCTCACATTGCGGATTATGGCTACACCTTC
TRBV19,NA,TRBJ2-6,NA,CASSIGRYSGANVLTF,TGTGCCAGTAGTATCGGACGGTACTCTGGGGCCAACGTCCTGACTTTC
TRBV6-1,NA,TRBJ1-1,NA,CASSPFLPTNTEAFF,TGTGCCAGCAGTCCCTTCCTTCCTACGAACACTGAAGCTTTCTTT
TRBV20-1,few,TRBJ1-2,NA,CSARKGGVYGYTF,TGCAGTGCCCGCAAAGGGGGGGTCTATGGCTACACCTTC
TRBV20-1,few,TRBJ2-1,NA,CSAPSWAGAFF,TGCAGTGCTCCATCCTGGGCAGGGGCGTTCTTC
TRBV19,NA,TRBJ1-1,NA,CASSMYGVSNTEAFF,TGTGCCAGTAGTATGTACGGGGTCTCGAACACTGAAGCTTTCTTT
TRBV5-1,NA,TRBJ1-6,NA,CASSLGNLLQRGIGDSPLHF,TGCGCCAGCAGCTTGGGGAACCTGCTACAGAGGGGGATAGGGGATTCACCCCTCCACTTT
TRBV29-1,few,TRBJ1-5,NA,CSVEAGTGQPQHF,TGCAGCGTTGAGGCGGGGACCGGCCAGCCCCAGCATTTT
TRBV9,few,TRBJ1-3,NA,CASSPRPFWTSRNTIYF,TGTGCCAGCAGCCCTCGCCCCTTCTGGACATCCCGAAACACCATATATTTT
TRBV5-1,few,TRBJ1-4,NA,CASSLFGTRGEKLFF,TGCGCCAGCAGCTTGTTCGGGACACGAGGCGAAAAACTGTTTTTT
TRBV9,NA,TRBJ1-6,NA,CASSVGTNSPLHF,TGTGCCAGCAGCGTAGGGACGAATTCACCCCTCCACTTT